A single sample is the source of the 25 T cell receptor beta chains below, sequenced in a study of blood T cell repertoires in COVID-19. Clones were read by immunoSEQ multiplex PCR, and TCRdb kept only the in-frame ones, dropping some. The table shows about 320,000 clones, with more than 70% occurring only once. Specimen: peripheral blood. The receptors come from a man between 18 and 29 years old who had recovered from COVID-19.

The chain joins TRBV7-8 to TRBJ2-7; unclear D gene. The CDR3 covers 13 residues. Trimming took 1 base from V and 3 from J, leaving 7 bases between them. Germline V CDR1 and CDR2: SGHVS, FQNEAQ. DNA for the CDR3: TGTGCCAGCAGCTTAGGTGCCAGCTACGAGCAGTACTTC. Protein: CASSLGASYEQYF. Combining the CDR3 with reference TRBV7-8 and TRBJ2-7 gives the whole variable domain GAGVSQSPRYKVAKRGQDVALRCDPISGHVSLFWYQQALGQGPEFLTYFQNEAQLDKSGLPSDRFFAERPEGSVSTLKIQRTQQEDSAVYLCASSLGASYEQYFGPGTRLTVT.

V and J are TRBV24-1 and TRBJ2-3; TRBD2 agrees at 7 bases. The V segment lost 5 bases and the J segment 1 base; nucleotides outside the gene matches: 5. The germline gives CDR1 KGHDR, CDR2 SFDVKD. This CDR3 has 15 amino acids. CDR3 sequence: CATSGGGGGTDTQYF. The CDR3 DNA follows: TGTGCCACCAGTGGGGGTGGGGGGGGCACAGATACGCAGTATTTT.

V usage is TRBV11-2 and J usage is TRBJ2-7, with unresolved D. CDR1 and CDR2 from the germline V gene are SGHAT and FQNNGV. This CDR3 has 18 residues. The V gene lost 1 base and the J gene lost 1 base, with 20 bases spanning the gap. Written as DNA, the CDR3 is TGTGCCAGCAGCTTAGGTGAAAGCCTCGCGGTACTATCCTACGAGCAGTACTTC. Translation gives CASSLGESLAVLSYEQYF.

The count of this clone is one. This chain connects TRBV6-6 to TRBJ1-2, with D possibly matching TRBD1 (5 bases). The CDR3 totals 15 residues. Germline assignment: CDR1 MNHNY and CDR2 SVGAGI (reference sequence). Trimming took 4 bases from V and 0 from J, leaving 12 bases between them. The CDR3 DNA reads TGTGCCAGCAGTTCCCGCGGGACGACTAACTATGGCTACACCTTC. Protein: CASSSRGTTNYGYTF.

The V and J genes are TRBV7-2 and TRBJ2-7, with TRBD1 matching 9 bases. Germline assignment: CDR1 SGHTA and CDR2 FQGNSA. This CDR3 is built from 14 residues. Trimming cost V 4 bases and J 2 bases; bases outside gene matches: 3. The CDR3 sequence is CASSSRDRAYEQYF. The CDR3 DNA reads as TGTGCCAGCAGCTCCCGGGACAGGGCCTACGAGCAGTACTTC.

The chain couples TRBV19 to TRBJ2-3; the match to TRBD2 covers 8 bases. V lost 6 bases, J lost 5 bases, and 16 bases stayed unmatched. The CDR3 totals 17 residues. Germline V CDR1 and CDR2: LNHDA, SQIVND (reference sequence). The CDR3 is CASRGKLAEGEGDTQYF. The CDR3 bases are TGTGCCAGTAGGGGAAAACTAGCGGAGGGGGAGGGAGATACGCAGTATTTT.

This chain links TRBV7-8 with TRBJ1-2, with D tentatively TRBD1 (5 bases). V lost 3 bases, J lost 2 bases, and 13 bases lay in between. This CDR3 has 15 residues. Per the germline V gene, CDR1 is SGHVS and CDR2 is FQNEAQ. CDR3 region: CASSLGGGANYGYTF. The CDR3 region has the DNA TGTGCCAGCAGCTTGGGGGGAGGGGCCAACTATGGCTACACCTTC. Variable domain in full (rest from reference TRBV7-8 and TRBJ1-2): GAGVSQSPRYKVAKRGQDVALRCDPISGHVSLFWYQQALGQGPEFLTYFQNEAQLDKSGLPSDRFFAERPEGSVSTLKIQRTQQEDSAVYLCASSLGGGANYGYTFGSGTRLTVV.

The rearrangement joins TRBV7-9 to TRBJ1-3; D remains unclear. V was shortened by 6 bases and J by 7 bases, with 13 bases between the two germline ends. CDR3 size: 13 residues. Germline loops: CDR1 SEHNR, CDR2 FQNEAQ (reference sequence). As DNA, the CDR3 is TGTGCCAGCAGTTTGGGCCAAGCCAACACCATATATTTT. This sequence encodes CASSLGQANTIYF.

This chain links TRBV5-4 with TRBJ2-7, with 9 positions matching TRBD2. Unmatched junction bases numbered 11, after V lost 0 bases and J lost 1 base. The germline V gene encodes CDR1 SGHNT and CDR2 YYREEE (reference sequence). This CDR3 has 18 residues. The CDR3 DNA reads as TGTGCCAGCAGCTTGGGAGATAGCGGGGGCCCTAGATCCTACGAGCAGTACTTC. Its protein product is CASSLGDSGGPRSYEQYF.

V and J are TRBV4-2 and TRBJ2-7; TRBD2 aligns across 8 bases. This CDR3 is 15 amino acids long. Trimming at V came to 1 base and at J to 2 bases, leaving 4 bases not matched to a gene. Germline lookup yields CDR1 LGHNA and CDR2 YNFKEQ. CDR3 DNA sequence: TGTGCCAGCAGCCAAGGCCTAGCGGGTACCTACGAGCAGTACTTC. This sequence encodes CASSQGLAGTYEQYF.

The chain links TRBV2 to TRBJ2-3; D perhaps matches TRBD1 (6 bases). CDR3 length equals 12 residues. Germline V gives CDR1 SNHLY, CDR2 FYNNEI. Trimming took 8 bases from V and 8 from J, leaving 14 bases between them. In DNA, the CDR3 is TGTGCCAGCGGCTACGTACAGGGTACGCAGTATTTT. This translates into CASGYVQGTQYF.

The rearrangement joins TRBV7-3 to TRBJ2-2, with a weak D call TRBD1 (6 bases). Germline-derived CDR1 and CDR2 are SGHTA and FQGTGA. The V end was cut by 7 bases, the J end by 1 base, with 10 bases between. The CDR3 covers 14 residues. Written as DNA, the CDR3 is TGTGCCAGCACCCTGACAGGGAACACCGGGGAGCTGTTTTTT. It encodes CASTLTGNTGELFF.

The chain couples TRBV19 to TRBJ2-2; 9 positions match TRBD2. The trim removed 3 bases at V and 6 bases at J, leaving 5 bases unmatched. The CDR3 consists of 15 residues. Germline V gene sequence: CDR1 LNHDA, CDR2 SQIVND (reference sequence). CDR3 residues: CASSIELAGSGELFF. The CDR3 nucleotides are TGTGCCAGTAGTATCGAGCTAGCGGGATCCGGGGAGCTGTTTTTT.

V usage is TRBV5-6 and J usage is TRBJ1-4; possible D gene TRBD1, 5 bases. Trimming removed 4 bases at V and 5 bases at J, with 15 bases between. Germline V gives CDR1 SGHDT, CDR2 YYEEEE. The CDR3 covers 15 residues. CDR3 protein: CASSATGLTNEKLFF. The DNA of the CDR3 is TGTGCCAGCAGCGCCACGGGACTGACGAATGAAAAACTGTTTTTT. Looking up the rest from reference TRBV5-6 and TRBJ1-4 gives the full variable domain: DAGVTQSPTHLIKTRGQQVTLRCSPKSGHDTVSWYQQALGQGPQFIFQYYEEEERQRGNFPDRFSGHQFPNYSSELNVNALLLGDSALYLCASSATGLTNEKLFFGSGTQLSVL.

The gene calls are TRBV25-1 and TRBJ1-2; TRBD1 matches at 7 bases. The CDR3 extends over 12 amino acids. Germline V gives CDR1 MGHDK, CDR2 SYGVNS. The V segment lost 5 bases and the J segment 13 bases; nucleotides outside the gene matches: 10. CDR3 DNA: TGTGCCAGCAGTACCCCGGGACAGTCTTCCACCTTC. The encoded protein is CASSTPGQSSTF.

The chain has TRBV18 and TRBJ2-5; D gene uncertain. The CDR3 runs to 15 residues. V lost 0 bases, J lost 2 bases, and 10 bases lay in between. In germline, CDR1 is KGHSH, CDR2 LQKENI. The CDR3 sequence: CASSPPSSWQETQYF. CDR3 in DNA: TGTGCCAGCTCACCACCCTCTAGTTGGCAAGAGACCCAGTACTTC.

The chain employs TRBV4-1 and TRBJ1-2; tentative D call: TRBD1 (6 bases). V was pared by 2 bases and J by 0 bases, with 7 bases between. From germline, CDR1 is MGHRA and CDR2 YSYEKL. The CDR3 extends over 14 amino acids. DNA for the CDR3: TGCGCCAGCAGCCAACAGGGGACTAACTATGGCTACACCTTC. It yields the protein CASSQQGTNYGYTF.

The chain carries TRBV7-9 and TRBJ2-1, with TRBD1 as a possible D gene (5 bases). This CDR3 region has 12 residues. Trimming removed 5 bases at V and 9 bases at J, with 11 bases between. Germline CDR1 is SEHNR and CDR2 is FQNEAQ (reference sequence). The CDR3 spells CASSVRVAEQFF. In DNA, the CDR3 is TGTGCCAGCAGCGTCAGGGTCGCTGAGCAGTTCTTC.

V gene TRBV13 combines with J gene TRBJ2-1; 8 bases agree with TRBD1. The CDR3 covers 14 residues. Looked up from germline, CDR1 is PRHDT and CDR2 is FYEKMQ (reference sequence). Germline trimming cut 3 bases from V and 3 bases from J; bases unmatched to any gene: 1. The CDR3 spells CASSFDRGYNEQFF. CDR3 nucleotides: TGTGCCAGCAGCTTTGACAGGGGCTACAATGAGCAGTTCTTC.

The chain has TRBV10-1 and TRBJ2-1, with 10 bases identical to TRBD1. V shed 6 bases and J 7 bases; nucleotides not matched to a gene: 3. The germline V gene has CDR1 WNHNN and CDR2 SYGVQD (reference sequence). CDR3 size: 13 residues. This CDR3 reads CASRGTGENEQFF. CDR3 DNA sequence: TGCGCCAGCAGGGGGACAGGGGAGAATGAGCAGTTCTTC.

The genes are TRBV27 and TRBJ1-2; D ambiguous. The CDR3 has 14 amino acids. V lost 5 bases and J lost 5, with 15 bases in between. In germline, CDR1 is MNHEY, CDR2 SMNVEV (reference sequence). The CDR3 region has the DNA TGTGCCAGCAGTCCCCTGTCTGGGAGGTATGGCTACACCTTC. This codes for CASSPLSGRYGYTF.

V and J are TRBV27 and TRBJ1-5; D is unclear. V gave up 0 bases and J gave up 6 bases, with 12 bases separating them. This CDR3 is 15 amino acids long. From germline, CDR1 is MNHEY and CDR2 SMNVEV (reference sequence). DNA for the CDR3: TGTGCCAGCAGTTTATCGCACTCAACGCCTCAGCCCCAGCATTTT. Amino acids: CASSLSHSTPQPQHF.

Of note for this clone: The same CDR3 can be traced to other DNA sequences in this sample. V and J are TRBV5-1 and TRBJ1-1; 7 bases align to TRBD1. CDR1 is SGHRS and CDR2 is YFSETQ in the germline V gene. This CDR3 has 14 amino acids. V was clipped by 4 bases and J by 1 base; unmatched bases: 4. The CDR3 coding sequence is TGCGCCAGCAGCCTCCAGGGGGGGAACACTGAAGCTTTCTTT. Amino acid sequence: CASSLQGGNTEAFF.

On this clone: One end of the junction does not line up with germline, which may come from a read error. The identical CDR3 is also encoded by other nucleotide sequences in the sample. This chain uses TRBV11-2 with TRBJ1-2; tentative D call: TRBD1 (5 bases). Germline values: CDR1 SGHAT, CDR2 FQNNGV. The CDR3 is 14 residues long. The CDR3 spells CASSLNRNLYGYTF. The CDR3 nucleotides read TGTGCCAGCAGCTTGAACAGGAACCTCTATGGCTACACTTTC.

The CDR3 DNA sequence: TGCGCCAGCAGCTTGGGGCAGGGAGGTAGCTACACCTTC. It yields the protein CASSLGQGGSYTF. The chain combines TRBV5-1 with TRBJ1-2; perhaps TRBD1 as D (5 bases). V shed 0 bases and J shed 9 bases, with 12 bases lying between them. Germline V gene lookup returns CDR1 SGHRS and CDR2 YFSETQ. The CDR3 length is 13 residues.